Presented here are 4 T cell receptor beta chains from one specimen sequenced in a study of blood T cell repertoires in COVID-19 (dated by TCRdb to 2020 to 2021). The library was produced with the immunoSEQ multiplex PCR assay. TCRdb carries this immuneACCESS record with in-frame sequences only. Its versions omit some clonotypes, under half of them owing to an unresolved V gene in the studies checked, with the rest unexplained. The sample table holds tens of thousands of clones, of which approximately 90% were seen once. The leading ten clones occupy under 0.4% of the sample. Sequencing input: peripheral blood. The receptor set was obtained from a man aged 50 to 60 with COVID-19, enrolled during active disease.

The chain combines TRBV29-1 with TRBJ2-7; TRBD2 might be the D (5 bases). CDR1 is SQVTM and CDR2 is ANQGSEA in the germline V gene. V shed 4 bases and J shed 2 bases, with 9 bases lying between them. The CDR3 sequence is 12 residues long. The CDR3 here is CSVVIGAYEQYF. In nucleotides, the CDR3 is TGCAGCGTTGTTATCGGGGCCTACGAGCAGTACTTC.

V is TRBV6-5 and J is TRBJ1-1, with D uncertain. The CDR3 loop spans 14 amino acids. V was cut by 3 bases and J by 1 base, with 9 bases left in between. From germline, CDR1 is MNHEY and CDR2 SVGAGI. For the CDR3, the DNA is TGTGCCAGCAGTTATCAGGCGGGGAACACTGAAGCTTTCTTT. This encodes CASSYQAGNTEAFF.

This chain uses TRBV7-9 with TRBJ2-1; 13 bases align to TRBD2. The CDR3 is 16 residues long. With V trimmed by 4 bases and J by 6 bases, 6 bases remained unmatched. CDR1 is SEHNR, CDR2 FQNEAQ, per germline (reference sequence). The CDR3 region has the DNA TGTGCCAGCAGCTGGGGGACTAGCGGGATTGTCAATGAGCAGTTCTTC. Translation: CASSWGTSGIVNEQFF.

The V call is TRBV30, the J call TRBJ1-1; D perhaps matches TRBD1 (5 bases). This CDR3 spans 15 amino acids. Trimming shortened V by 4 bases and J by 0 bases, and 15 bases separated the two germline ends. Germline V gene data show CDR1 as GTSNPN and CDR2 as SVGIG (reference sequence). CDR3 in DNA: TGTGCCTGGACCCCCTCGGGACTTTTGAACACTGAAGCTTTCTTT. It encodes CAWTPSGLLNTEAFF. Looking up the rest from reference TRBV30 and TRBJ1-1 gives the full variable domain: SQTIHQWPATLVQPVGSPLSLECTVEGTSNPNLYWYRQAAGRGLQLLFYSVGIGQISSEVPQNLSASRPQDRQFILSSKKLLLSDSGFYLCAWTPSGLLNTEAFFGQGTRLTVV.